The 14 T cell receptor beta chains reported below all come from one sample, sequenced in a study of blood T cells in healthy people across ages. Alongside a J-beta primer mix, a sample-barcoded 5' primer served in a second PCR lasting roughly 7 to 11 cycles. TCRdb re-called the 5' RACE reads through MiXCR, storing one row per CDR3 protein. The sample has some 760,000 distinct CDR3 sequences; 20% to 25% are singletons. In addition, the sample was reused for a study of T cells of mothers and their children.

The sequenced material came from blood. These receptors all stem from a boy younger than 18 in good health.

This clonotype has just a few counts. The chain carries TRBV3-1 and TRBJ2-2; D possibly corresponds to TRBD1 (6 bases). Germline V gene lookup returns CDR1 LGHDT and CDR2 YNNKEL (reference sequence). The CDR3 spans 18 residues. Trimming took 0 bases from V and 3 from J, leaving 17 bases between them. As DNA, the CDR3 is TGTGCCAGCAGCCAAGAAACGCTCAGGGGTGGGGACACCGGGGAGCTGTTTTTT. Translating it yields CASSQETLRGGDTGELFF.

The V call is TRBV5-1, the J call TRBJ2-5; 10 positions agree with TRBD1. The J call may be wrong; the DNA end is better matched by TRBJ2-1. This CDR3 is 15 amino acids long. Germline V gene lookup returns CDR1 SGHRS and CDR2 YFSETQ. The CDR3 nucleotides read TGCGCCAGCAGCTTGGGACAGGGGGCGGTTCGAGAGCAGTTCTTC. As protein: CASSLGQGAVREQFF.

This clonotype turned up a few times. The chain carries TRBV21-1 and TRBJ1-6. TRBV21-1 is a pseudogene. This CDR3 comprises 16 residues. CDR3 sequence reads: CASSERRNVENSPLHF. In DNA, the CDR3 is TGTGCCAGCAGCGAGCGTCGGAACGTGGAGAATTCACCCCTCCACTTT.

In this sample, this clonotype turned up a few times. The V call is TRBV20-1, the J call TRBJ1-2; no definite D call. Trimming pared 0 bases from V and 4 bases from J, leaving 12 bases between. Germline V CDR1 and CDR2: DFQATT, SNEGSKA (reference sequence). The CDR3 is 14 amino acids. CDR3 sequence reads: CSAREWGVSYGYTF. CDR3 nucleotide sequence: TGCAGTGCTAGAGAATGGGGAGTCAGCTATGGCTACACCTTC.

The rearrangement uses TRBV5-6 and TRBJ2-4, with 9 bases that match TRBD1. CDR1 and CDR2 (germline): SGHDT, YYEEEE. CDR3 length: 17 amino acids. The ends lost 0 bases at V and 0 bases at J; junction bases unmatched: 4. As DNA, the CDR3 is TGTGCCAGCAGCTTGGCGGACAGGGGACTAGCCAAAAACATTCAGTACTTC. Encoded protein: CASSLADRGLAKNIQYF. The full variable domain, in which reference TRBV5-6 and TRBJ2-4 provide the parts outside the CDR3, is DAGVTQSPTHLIKTRGQQVTLRCSPKSGHDTVSWYQQALGQGPQFIFQYYEEEERQRGNFPDRFSGHQFPNYSSELNVNALLLGDSALYLCASSLADRGLAKNIQYFGAGTRLSVL.

In this sample, this clonotype turned up a few times. CDR3 residues: CATSDPHRGGGTQYF. The CDR3 nucleotides read TGTGCCACCAGTGATCCACACCGGGGCGGTGGGACCCAGTACTTC. The genes are TRBV24-1 and TRBJ2-5; D may correspond to TRBD1 or TRBD2 (5 bases each). The length of the CDR3 is 15 residues. V was pared by 3 bases and J by 7 bases, with 17 bases between. Germline CDR1 KGHDR, CDR2 SFDVKD.

Only one count was recorded for this clonotype. The J gene is TRBJ2-5, the V gene TRBV3-1, with D unclear. The CDR3 has 16 residues. Germline V gene data show CDR1 as LGHDT and CDR2 as YNNKEL (reference sequence). With 3 bases removed from V and 5 bases from J, the gap between germline ends came to 19 bases. This chain's CDR3 is CASSQRMGLGIETQYF. The CDR3 DNA is TGTGCCAGCAGCCAGAGGATGGGTTTGGGGATCGAGACCCAGTACTTC.

The V call is TRBV5-1, the J call TRBJ2-7, with D possibly TRBD2 on 5 matching bases. V was clipped by 1 base and J by 3 bases, with 14 bases between them. The CDR3 extends over 15 amino acids. The germline V gene encodes CDR1 SGHRS and CDR2 YFSETQ. Written as DNA, the CDR3 is TGCGCCAGCAGCTTGCCCCCTCCGAGGGACTACGAGCAGTACTTC. It codes for CASSLPPPRDYEQYF. Looking up the rest from reference TRBV5-1 and TRBJ2-7 gives the full variable domain: KAGVTQTPRYLIKTRGQQVTLSCSPISGHRSVSWYQQTPGQGLQFLFEYFSETQRNKGNFPGRFSGRQFSNSRSEMNVSTLELGDSALYLCASSLPPPRDYEQYFGPGTRLTVT.

For this clonotype: Germline is not matched at one junction end, which may reflect a read error. The V and J genes are TRBV27 and TRBJ2-4; TRBD2 aligns across 7 bases. The CDR3 spans 18 residues. In germline, CDR1 is MNHEY, CDR2 SMNVEV (reference sequence). The CDR3 region is CASSPRLFAGARENIQHF. For the CDR3, the DNA is TGTGCCAGCAGTCCACGACTGTTCGCGGGAGCGCGGGAAAACATTCAGCACTTC.

The DNA for the CDR3 is TGTGCCAGCTCACCGGAGAGCCCCGTGTACGAGCAGTACTTC. Its translation is CASSPESPVYEQYF. The chain joins TRBV18 to TRBJ2-7; D uncertain. V gave up 3 bases and J gave up 4 bases, with 13 bases separating them. Germline loops: CDR1 KGHSH, CDR2 LQKENI. The CDR3 loop spans 14 amino acids.

J is TRBJ2-1 and V is TRBV6-1; no clear D. The end of the DNA is better explained by TRBJ2-7, so the J call may be wrong. Germline lookup yields CDR1 MNHNS and CDR2 SASEGT. The length of the CDR3 is 16 residues. The CDR3 DNA reads TGTGCCAGCAGTGATTTCGTAAGCCTGCCTACGGTCGAGCAGTACTTC. It encodes CASSDFVSLPTVEQYF.

V usage is TRBV29-1 and J usage is TRBJ1-2, with 8 positions matching TRBD1. The CDR3 has 11 amino acids. The V segment lost 7 bases and the J segment 3 bases; nucleotides outside the gene matches: 1. Germline assignment: CDR1 SQVTM and CDR2 ANQGSEA. The CDR3 sequence: CSADRDYGYTF. The CDR3 bases are TGCAGCGCGGACAGGGACTATGGCTACACCTTC. Together with reference TRBV29-1 and TRBJ1-2, the CDR3 gives the full variable domain: SAVISQKPSRDICQRGTSLTIQCQVDSQVTMMFWYRQQPGQSLTLIATANQGSEATYESGFVIDKFPISRPNLTFSTLTVSNMSPEDSSIYLCSADRDYGYTFGSGTRLTVV.

The chain combines TRBV5-1 with TRBJ2-5, with D hard to call. CDR1 is SGHRS, CDR2 YFSETQ, per germline. Trimming took 2 bases from V and 5 from J, leaving 7 bases between them. The length of the CDR3 is 12 residues. CDR3 coding DNA: TGCGCCAGCAGCTTAAGGGATGAGACCCAGTACTTC. Protein product: CASSLRDETQYF. The variable domain in full, completed from reference TRBV5-1 and TRBJ2-5, reads KAGVTQTPRYLIKTRGQQVTLSCSPISGHRSVSWYQQTPGQGLQFLFEYFSETQRNKGNFPGRFSGRQFSNSRSEMNVSTLELGDSALYLCASSLRDETQYFGPGTRLLVL.

The V and J genes are TRBV14 and TRBJ1-2; 10 bases line up with TRBD1. Germline trimming cut 1 base from V and 14 bases from J; bases unmatched to any gene: 13. Germline V gene lookup returns CDR1 SGHDN and CDR2 FVKESK. This CDR3 is 15 amino acids long. CDR3 bases: TGTGCCAGCAGCCAAGTAACGGGACAGGGGCATCGTATAACCTTC. Its translation: CASSQVTGQGHRITF.